These T cell receptor beta chains were read from a single sample in a study of blood T cells in healthy people across ages. TCRdb recomputed calls from the 5' RACE reads with MiXCR, one row per CDR3 protein. The sample includes about 1.5 million distinct CDR3 sequences, approximately 43% seen only once; the top ten take around 4%. Material for sequencing was blood. These receptor sequences come from a woman in her late teens or twenties in good health. Each CDR3 is given with its conserved first and last residue. Size is stated for part of the rows, as once, few or many counts, or as a class when the clone is expanded.

>TRBJ2-7|TRBV3-1|NA
CASSRPGLEVAQYF
>TRBJ2-5|TRBV2|NA
CAGSDQGETQYF
>TRBJ1-2|TRBV7-3|NA
CASSLTVSDGGFYGYTF
>NA|TRBV7-2|NA
CASSLINRVHEQYF
>TRBJ2-3|TRBV4-1|NA
CASSRGSGEWGDTQYF
>TRBJ2-2|TRBV30|NA
CAWSVPNTGELFF
>TRBJ2-1|TRBV12-3/TRBV12-4|NA
CASSLGRALGNEQFF
>TRBJ2-7|TRBV29-1|many
CSAIRSNSYEQYF
>TRBJ1-2|TRBV12-3/TRBV12-4|few
CASSFVAAGWNYGYTF
>TRBJ2-2|TRBV6-2/TRBV6-3|NA
CASRRTGHSGELFF
>TRBJ1-1|TRBV6-6|once
CASTPTGQNTEAFF
>TRBJ2-7|TRBV21-1|NA
CARRLSLTYEQYF
>TRBJ2-7|TRBV28|NA
CASRTPAGNEQYF
>TRBJ2-3|TRBV9|NA
CASSPYADTQYF
>TRBJ2-7|TRBV7-2|NA
CASLALAGHNEQYF
>TRBJ1-2|TRBV5-1|NA
CASSLGPGGAAYGYTF
>TRBJ1-5|TRBV12-3/TRBV12-4|NA
CASSSRGSRNQPQHF
>TRBJ2-1|TRBV7-9|NA
CASSSWTAVYSYNEQFF
>TRBJ2-2|TRBV14|once
CASSQDIGGELFF
>TRBJ2-5|TRBV12-3/TRBV12-4|few
CASSQPISETQYF
>TRBJ2-3|TRBV11-2|few
CASSLVRAGGTDTQYF
>TRBJ2-1|TRBV12-3/TRBV12-4|few
CASSGLRDRENNEQFF
>TRBJ2-3|TRBV5-1|few
CASSPGLSPPSTDTQYF
>TRBJ1-1|TRBV15|NA
CATSRETLDVNTEAFF
>TRBJ2-7|TRBV11-1|NA
CASSFGGTHEQYF
>TRBJ2-1|TRBV6-1|NA
CASRASGDREQFF
>TRBJ2-5|TRBV27|NA
CASSLAGSQTQYF
>TRBJ2-7|TRBV6-5|NA
CASSYSRNRGRDEQYF
>TRBJ2-7|TRBV11-2|NA
CASSLVTTFYEQYF
>TRBJ2-3|TRBV18|NA
CASSPIPSRGADTQYF
>TRBJ2-5|TRBV7-2|NA
CASSLMPGDSPQETQYF